This T cell receptor beta chain was sequenced in a study of T cells after posttransplantation cyclophosphamide. Points from the study as a whole: Donor CD8+ memory clones often dominated recipient blood repertoires at later times. TRB overlap between skin or GI tissue T cells and blood was limited.

Germline V gene data show CDR1 as SGDLS and CDR2 as YYNGEE. The CDR3 totals 16 residues. Method: immunoSEQ multiplex PCR; TCRdb's copy keeps in-frame clones and lacks some. This table holds 4,100 or so clones, roughly 82% found once. Comments on this clone: No antigen is known for it. A junction end diverges from the germline sequence, so it may reflect a read error. Other DNA sequences from this sample encode an identical CDR3 as well.

Cyclophosphamide on days +3 and +4 followed busulfan-fludarabine conditioning and a marrow graft. The rearrangement joins TRBV9 to TRBJ2-5; TRBD1 might be the D (7 bases). The TCR originated in a male patient in his fifties who received an allogeneic stem cell transplant from an unrelated donor, was CMV-positive, and had acute GVHD only. Some T cells here may be from the graft donor. This specimen consisted of PBMCs, obtained 86 days after allogeneic stem cell transplant with posttransplant cyclophosphamide. The CDR3 spells CANSVALAGGQETQYF. CDR3 coding DNA: TGTGCCAACAGCGTAGCGTTAGCAGGGGGGCAGGAGACCCAGTACTTC. Looking up the rest from reference TRBV9 and TRBJ2-5 gives the full variable domain: DSGVTQTPKHLITATGQRVTLRCSPRSGDLSVYWYQQSLDQGLQFLIQYYNGEERAKGNILERFSAQQFPDLHSELNLSSLELGDSALYFCANSVALAGGQETQYFGPGTRLLVL.